These T cell receptor beta chains were read from a single sample in a study of T cell responses to AZD1222 COVID-19 vaccine. Profiling relied on immunoSEQ multiplex PCR, and the TCRdb table lists in-frame clones only, not all of them. Among more than 120,000 clones, roughly 86% were seen once, and the ten largest hold under 7%. Sequencing was performed on peripheral blood, taken 28 days after the second dose of the MenACWY control vaccine. The receptors here all came from an adult who received the MenACWY meningococcal vaccine as a control. Each CDR3 is given without its conserved first and last residue. The order of the fields is J gene, V gene, D gene, CDR3 protein. D genes are given only for firm matches.

>TRBJ1-5|TRBV6-2/TRBV6-3|TRBD1
ASSLDRVSNQPQH
>TRBJ2-1|TRBV16|TRBD1
ASSQSRTGQGEQF
>TRBJ2-5|TRBV3-1/TRBV3-2|.
ASRVLETQY
>TRBJ1-1|TRBV12-3/TRBV12-4|.
ASRYLRDTEAF
>TRBJ2-7|TRBV30|TRBD2
AWRSGGSSYEQY
>TRBJ2-1|TRBV11-1|.
ASSPDYNEQF
>TRBJ2-4|TRBV30|.
AWSTSFVAKNIQY
>TRBJ1-1|TRBV19|.
ASSSSGSLNTEAF
>TRBJ1-5|TRBV12-5|.
ASGLAAEAKPVGDSNQPQH
>TRBJ2-7|TRBV5-6|.
ASRRSAWSDSRYEQY
>TRBJ1-3|TRBV30|.
AWVDRSSGNTIY
>TRBJ1-3|TRBV25-1|.
ASSLISGNTIY
>TRBJ2-1|TRBV2|.
ASSEDVYNEQF
>TRBJ1-6|TRBV15|.
ATSSGQSSPLH
>TRBJ1-2|TRBV24-1|.
ATSDSIQGLMGGYT
>TRBJ2-5|TRBV5-1|TRBD2
ASSLQAGETQY
>TRBJ1-5|TRBV30|TRBD1
AWSTGQGGNQPQH
>TRBJ2-5|TRBV5-1|.
ASSRTRQETQY
>TRBJ1-2|TRBV6-5|.
ASSYSYGYYGYT
>TRBJ1-1|TRBV20-1|.
SATYTEAF
>TRBJ2-7|TRBV4-1|.
ASSDRTHYEQY
>TRBJ1-1|TRBV28|.
ASSSPGVLAEAF
>TRBJ1-5|TRBV5-1|.
ASSTERGQPQH
>TRBJ2-3|TRBV5-1|TRBD2
ASSHPGSSGGTDTQY
>TRBJ2-3|TRBV7-3|TRBD1
ASSLIPRTGGTDTQY
>TRBJ1-1|TRBV15|.
ATSRRRDTEAF
>TRBJ2-1|TRBV7-9|TRBD2
AGTSGGAAEQF
>TRBJ1-1|TRBV10-3|TRBD1
AISETPGQDEAF